These 12 T cell receptor beta chains were all obtained from the same sample, sequenced in a study of blood T cell repertoires in COVID-19. The data were produced by immunoSEQ multiplex PCR, yet TCRdb's version contains in-frame clones alone and is incomplete. The sample lists fewer than 85,000 clones; 65% to 90% were seen once. Material for sequencing was peripheral blood. All receptors come from a man under 40 with COVID-19, enrolled during active disease.

This clone was seen a single time. The CDR3 DNA is TGTGCCAGCAGCTTGTCCGCGTTTAGCAATCAGCCCCAGCATTTT. This codes for CASSLSAFSNQPQHF. The chain carries TRBV5-6 and TRBJ1-5; no firm D call. V gave up 1 base and J gave up 0 bases, with 8 bases separating them. CDR3 length: 15 amino acids. Germline values: CDR1 SGHDT, CDR2 YYEEEE.

CDR3 DNA sequence: TGCAGTGCTAGGGAGGACAATGAGCAGTTCTTC. Translated: CSAREDNEQFF. V gene TRBV20-1 combines with J gene TRBJ2-1; possibly TRBD2 for D (5 bases). The CDR3 spans 11 residues. With 3 bases removed from V and 5 bases from J, the gap between germline ends came to 5 bases. Germline CDR1 reads DFQATT; CDR2 reads SNEGSKA (reference sequence).

The chain combines TRBV7-6 with TRBJ2-7; the D gene is possibly TRBD2 (7 bases). Deletions cut 4 bases from V and 6 bases from J, with 13 bases between. The CDR3 has 13 amino acids. Germline CDR1 and CDR2: SGHVS and FNYEAQ. CDR3 loop: CASSSRGGGEQYF. In DNA form, the CDR3 reads TGTGCCAGCAGCTCGCGGGGAGGGGGCGAGCAGTACTTC.

This clone was observed once. V and J are TRBV2 and TRBJ2-1; D is uncertain. Looked up from germline, CDR1 is SNHLY and CDR2 is FYNNEI. CDR3 length equals 12 residues. V shed 4 bases and J shed 6 bases, with 7 bases lying between them. The CDR3 nucleotides read TGTGCCAGCAGTGGAAGCCCCAATGAGCAGTTCTTC. It translates to CASSGSPNEQFF. Full variable domain (remainder filled in from reference TRBV2 and TRBJ2-1): EPEVTQTPSHQVTQMGQEVILRCVPISNHLYFYWYRQILGQKVEFLVSFYNNEISEKSEIFDDQFSVERPDGSNFTLKIRSTKLEDSAMYFCASSGSPNEQFFGPGTRLTVL.

The chain links TRBV28 to TRBJ1-5; 7 bases agree with TRBD1. V gave up 10 bases and J gave up 0 bases; unmatched junction bases: 3. The CDR3 totals 13 residues. CDR1 is MDHEN, CDR2 SYDVKM, per germline. The CDR3 sequence is CATGTVSNQPQHF. For the CDR3, the DNA is TGTGCCACCGGGACAGTTAGCAATCAGCCCCAGCATTTT.

The chain joins TRBV28 to TRBJ2-1; 12 bases are shared with TRBD1. J lost 8 bases, V lost 4 bases, and 6 bases had no gene match. The CDR3 spans 15 residues. The V gene's germline CDR1 is MDHEN and CDR2 SYDVKM. This CDR3 reads CASSSGTGGTDEQFF. As DNA, the CDR3 is TGTGCCAGCAGTTCCGGGACAGGGGGCACGGATGAGCAGTTCTTC.

The chain joins TRBV25-1 to TRBJ2-7; possibly TRBD2 for D (6 bases). Germline V gives CDR1 MGHDK, CDR2 SYGVNS. The germline V and J ends were trimmed by 1 base and 2 bases, with 15 bases remaining between them. The CDR3 is made up of 16 amino acids. For the CDR3, the DNA is TGTGCCAGCAGTGAATTGGGAGGCAAGGGAACCTACGAGCAGTACTTC. This codes for CASSELGGKGTYEQYF.

The chain couples TRBV5-1 to TRBJ2-3, with unresolved D. Germline CDR1 is SGHRS and CDR2 is YFSETQ. The CDR3 runs 15 residues. V lost 1 base to trimming and J lost 0 bases, with 9 bases between them. CDR3 sequence (DNA): TGCGCCAGCAGCTTGTCGGCGGCTAGCACAGATACGCAGTATTTT. Its translation is CASSLSAASTDTQYF.

This clone was observed a handful of times. The J gene is TRBJ1-4, the V gene TRBV4-2; TRBD1 matches 7 bases. Germline lookup yields CDR1 LGHNA and CDR2 YNFKEQ. This CDR3 has 16 amino acids. V shed 0 bases and J 13 bases; nucleotides not matched to a gene: 14. The CDR3 protein is CASSQEGGGVGRGLFF. The CDR3 DNA reads TGTGCCAGCAGCCAAGAAGGAGGGGGCGTCGGTCGAGGACTGTTTTTT.

The chain carries TRBV7-9 and TRBJ2-3; 9 nucleotides line up with TRBD2. CDR1 and CDR2 from the germline V gene are SEHNR and FQNEAQ (reference sequence). J gave up 4 bases and V 5 bases, and 10 bases lay outside the gene matches. The CDR3 has 16 residues. CDR3 sequence reads: CASSPRGGRGADTQYF. CDR3 coding DNA: TGTGCCAGCAGCCCCAGAGGCGGGAGGGGCGCAGATACGCAGTATTTT.

The CDR3 bases are TGTGCCAGCAGCTTAAGCCGGGACAGGGAAGAAAGATATGATGGCTACACCTTC. Its translation: CASSLSRDREERYDGYTF. The J gene is TRBJ1-2, the V gene TRBV7-8, with 9 bases fitting TRBD1. Germline values: CDR1 SGHVS, CDR2 FQNEAQ. CDR3 length equals 18 residues. V gave up 2 bases and J gave up 6 bases; unmatched junction bases: 16.

The chain uses TRBV9 and TRBJ1-1; D is uncertain. This CDR3 comprises 13 residues. Per the germline V gene, CDR1 is SGDLS and CDR2 is YYNGEE. V gave up 3 bases and J gave up 0 bases, with 6 bases separating them. The CDR3 nucleotides read TGTGCCAGCAGCGCGGGGTTGAACACTGAAGCTTTCTTT. This translates into CASSAGLNTEAFF.